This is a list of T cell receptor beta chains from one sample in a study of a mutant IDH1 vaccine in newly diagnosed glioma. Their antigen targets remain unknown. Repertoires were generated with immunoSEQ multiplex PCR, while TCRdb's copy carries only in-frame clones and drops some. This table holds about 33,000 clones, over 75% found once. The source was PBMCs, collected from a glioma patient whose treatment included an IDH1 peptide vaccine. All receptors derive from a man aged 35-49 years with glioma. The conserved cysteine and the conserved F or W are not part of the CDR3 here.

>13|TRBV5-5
ASSLSRAKNTEAF
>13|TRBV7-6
ASSRWSVENTEAF
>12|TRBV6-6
ASYRLASSYEQY
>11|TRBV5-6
ASRPGQGYGYT
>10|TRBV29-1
SARQGGQPQH
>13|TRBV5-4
ASSSGRANTGELF
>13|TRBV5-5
ASSLDGQGYQPQH
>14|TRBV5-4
ASSLPQGAGGTEAF
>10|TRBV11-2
ASTDRANEQF
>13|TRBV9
ASSVSAGTGNTIY
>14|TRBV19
ASSIGTGGWVQPQH
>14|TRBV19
ASSITGGSGANVLT
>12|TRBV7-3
ASSQRDDTDTQY
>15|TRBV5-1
ASSEGTGTGNTGELF
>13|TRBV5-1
ASSPTSGGIDTQY
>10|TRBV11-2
ASSMGGNTIY
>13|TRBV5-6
ASSWGRWNTGELF
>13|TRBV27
ASSRLGGRNYGYT
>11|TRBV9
ASSLAGGRGYT
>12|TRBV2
ASSDRQGGEKLF
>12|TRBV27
ASSPTGISQPQH
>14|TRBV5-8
ASTLGLAEGRETQY
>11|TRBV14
ASSPSPNTEAF
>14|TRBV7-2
ASSWGGNGAYNEQF
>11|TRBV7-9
ASSLIGITEAF
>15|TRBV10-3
APPMQRELNSNQPQH
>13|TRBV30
AWQGGDFSGNTIY
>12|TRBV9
ASSGLPRGWELF
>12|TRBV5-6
ASSLVQGYNEQF
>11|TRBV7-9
ASSSGSQETQY
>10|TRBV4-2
ASSRTGTEQF
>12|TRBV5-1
ASRWGNTNTEAF
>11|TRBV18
ASSPLGEAGYT
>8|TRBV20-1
SAEDYGYT
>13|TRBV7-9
ASSLVQGNSYEQY
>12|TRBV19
ASSIGPSTDTQY
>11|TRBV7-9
ASSLAFRRGRH
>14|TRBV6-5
ASSYSYSSTNEKLF
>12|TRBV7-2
ASSYAAGATTQY
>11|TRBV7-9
ASSNNRDQPQH
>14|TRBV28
ASSFPLTSSFYEQY
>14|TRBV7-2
ASSTRQRANTDTQY
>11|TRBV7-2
ASSRGDHNEQF
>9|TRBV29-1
STWTGDEQF
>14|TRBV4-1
ASSQLAGEKEETQY
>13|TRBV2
ASSERSRGTGELF
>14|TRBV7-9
ASSLASMGSHLEAF
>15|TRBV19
ASSISQGAFSNQPQH
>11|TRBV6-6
ASSYERSNEQF
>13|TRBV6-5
ASSYSGGDQETQY